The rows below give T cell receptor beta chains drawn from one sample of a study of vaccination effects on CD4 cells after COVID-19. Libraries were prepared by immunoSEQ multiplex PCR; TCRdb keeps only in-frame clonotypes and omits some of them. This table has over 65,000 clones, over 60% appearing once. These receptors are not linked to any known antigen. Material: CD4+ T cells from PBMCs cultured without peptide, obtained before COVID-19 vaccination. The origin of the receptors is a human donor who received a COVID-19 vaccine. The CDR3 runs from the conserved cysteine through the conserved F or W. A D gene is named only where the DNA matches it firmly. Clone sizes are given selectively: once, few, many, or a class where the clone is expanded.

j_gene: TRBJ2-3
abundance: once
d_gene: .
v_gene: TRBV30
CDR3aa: CAWRTGGTDTQYF
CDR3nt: TGTGCCTGGAGGACGGGAGGCACAGATACGCAGTATTTT

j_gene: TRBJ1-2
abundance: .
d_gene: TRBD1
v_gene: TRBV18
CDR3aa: CASSLTGQRGPNYGYTF
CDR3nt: TGTGCCAGCTCACTTACGGGACAGCGAGGGCCTAACTATGGCTACACCTTC

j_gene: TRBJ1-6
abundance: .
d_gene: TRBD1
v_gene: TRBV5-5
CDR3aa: CASSVGQASSYNSPLHF
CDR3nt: TGTGCCAGCAGCGTGGGACAGGCGAGCTCCTATAATTCACCCCTCCACTTT

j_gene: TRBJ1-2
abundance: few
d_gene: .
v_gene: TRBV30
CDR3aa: CARSEGNYGYTF
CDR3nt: TGTGCCCGATCGGAGGGTAACTATGGCTACACCTTC

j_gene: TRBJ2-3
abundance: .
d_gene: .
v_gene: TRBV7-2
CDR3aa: CASSPPADTQYF
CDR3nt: TGTGCCAGCAGCCCGCCCGCAGATACGCAGTATTTT

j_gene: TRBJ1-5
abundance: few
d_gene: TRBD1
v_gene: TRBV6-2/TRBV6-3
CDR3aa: CASSYTTGDQPQHF
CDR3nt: TGTGCCAGCAGTTACACCACAGGGGACCAGCCCCAGCATTTT

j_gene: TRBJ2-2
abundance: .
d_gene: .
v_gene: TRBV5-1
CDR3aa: CASSSPTRGANTGELFF
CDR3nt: TGCGCCAGCAGCTCCCCCACAAGGGGCGCGAACACCGGGGAGCTGTTTTTT

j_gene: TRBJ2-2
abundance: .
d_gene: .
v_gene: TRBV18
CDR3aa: CASSPFTGTTNTGELFF
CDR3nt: TGTGCCAGCTCACCGTTCACCGGGACAACGAACACCGGGGAGCTGTTTTTT

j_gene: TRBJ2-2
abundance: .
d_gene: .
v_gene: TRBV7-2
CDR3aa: CASSWAGLANTGELFF
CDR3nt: TGTGCCAGCAGCTGGGCGGGGTTAGCGAACACCGGGGAGCTGTTTTTT

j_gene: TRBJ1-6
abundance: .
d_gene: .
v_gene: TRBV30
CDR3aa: CAWSVRELFGSPLHF
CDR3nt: TGTGCCTGGAGTGTAAGGGAACTGTTCGGTTCACCCCTCCACTTT

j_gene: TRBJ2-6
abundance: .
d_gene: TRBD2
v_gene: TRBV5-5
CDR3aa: CASSPDGGSSGANVLTF
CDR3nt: TGTGCCAGCAGCCCGGACGGGGGGTCCTCTGGGGCCAACGTCCTGACTTTC

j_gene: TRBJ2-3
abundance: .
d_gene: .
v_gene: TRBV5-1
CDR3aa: CASSLGQYTDTQYF
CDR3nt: TGCGCCAGCAGCTTGGGCCAATACACAGATACGCAGTATTTT

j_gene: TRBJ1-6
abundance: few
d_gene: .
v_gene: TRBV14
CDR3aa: CASSQTGAGSPLHF
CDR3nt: TGTGCCAGCAGCCAAACTGGGGCGGGTTCACCCCTCCACTTT

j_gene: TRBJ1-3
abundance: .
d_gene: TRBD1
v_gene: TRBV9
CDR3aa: CASSSGQGAVGNTIYF
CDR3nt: TGTGCCAGCAGCTCGGGACAGGGGGCGGTTGGAAACACCATATATTTT

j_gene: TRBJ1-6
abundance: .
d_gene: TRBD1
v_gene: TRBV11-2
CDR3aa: CASSLGATGGSSPLHF
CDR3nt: TGTGCCAGCAGCCTGGGGGCGACAGGGGGTAGTTCACCCCTCCACTTT

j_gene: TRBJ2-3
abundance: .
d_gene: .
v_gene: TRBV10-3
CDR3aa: CAISIGPGTDTQYF
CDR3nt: TGTGCCATCAGTATAGGCCCTGGCACAGATACGCAGTATTTT

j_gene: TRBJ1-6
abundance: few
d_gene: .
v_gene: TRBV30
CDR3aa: CAWGRADSPLHF
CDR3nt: TGTGCCTGGGGAAGGGCCGATTCACCCCTCCACTTT

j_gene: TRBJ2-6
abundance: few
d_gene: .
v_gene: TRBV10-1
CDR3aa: CASSPEQGQALGANVLTF
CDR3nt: TGCGCCAGCAGTCCTGAACAGGGTCAAGCCCTCGGGGCCAACGTCCTGACTTTC

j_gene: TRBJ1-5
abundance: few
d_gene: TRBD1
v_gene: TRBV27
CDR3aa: CASSSYQGADQPQHF
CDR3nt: TGTGCCAGCAGTTCGTACCAGGGGGCGGATCAGCCCCAGCATTTT

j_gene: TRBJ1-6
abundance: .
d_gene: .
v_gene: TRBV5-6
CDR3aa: CASSWRTQANSPLHF
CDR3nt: TGTGCCAGCAGCTGGCGGACTCAAGCAAATTCACCCCTCCACTTT

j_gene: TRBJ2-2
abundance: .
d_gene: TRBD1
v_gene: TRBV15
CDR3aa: CATSRGPGTGSPGELFF
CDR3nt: TGTGCCACCAGCAGGGGACCTGGGACAGGGAGCCCCGGGGAGCTGTTTTTT

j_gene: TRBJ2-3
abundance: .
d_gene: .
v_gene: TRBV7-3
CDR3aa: CASSYDQRDTQYF
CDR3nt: TGTGCCAGCAGCTACGACCAGAGGGATACGCAGTATTTT